The source of this T cell receptor (beta chain) is a study of T cell responses to AZD1222 COVID-19 vaccine. The CDR3 totals 14 residues. With 5 bases clipped from V and 5 bases from J, the junction kept 6 bases outside the gene matches. CDR1 SGHTA and CDR2 FQGNSA come from the germline V gene. TCRdb's table, derived via immunoSEQ multiplex PCR, lists solely in-frame clones and lacks some. The sample yields some 110,000 clones, roughly 90% seen once. The chain combines TRBV7-2 with TRBJ2-3; 8 bases agree with TRBD2. This specimen was peripheral blood, taken on day 0 of AZD1222 vaccination. The origin of this receptor is an adult in good health. The CDR3 reads CASSRGGGGDTQYF. The CDR3 DNA reads as TGTGCCAGCAGCCGGGGGGGCGGGGGAGATACGCAGTATTTT.